One sample yielded the 14 T cell receptor beta chains listed below, sequenced in a study of CD4+ T cells in melanoma. Sequenced by immunoSEQ multiplex PCR; TCRdb stores in-frame clones only, minus some. The sample has thousands of clones, 62% seen once. The sample taken for sequencing was cells from a culture (not recorded whether cultured in vitro). Source of these receptors: a human donor with melanoma.

By proportion, this clone is medium-sized. This chain uses TRBV18 with TRBJ2-3, with TRBD2 matching 7 bases. Looked up from germline, CDR1 is KGHSH and CDR2 is LQKENI. V shed 2 bases and J 1 base; nucleotides not matched to a gene: 0. CDR3 length: 14 amino acids. CDR3 amino acids: CASSPGRGTDTQYF. The CDR3 DNA is TGTGCCAGCTCACCAGGGAGGGGCACAGATACGCAGTATTTT.

This clone came up once. The CDR3 coding sequence is TGTGCCAGCAGCTTACTGCCGACCGGAGACAGGAACACTGAAGCTTTCTTT. It translates to CASSLLPTGDRNTEAFF. This chain uses TRBV7-2 with TRBJ1-1; D possibly corresponds to TRBD1 (5 bases). Germline assignment: CDR1 SGHTA and CDR2 FQGNSA. The CDR3 length is 17 residues. V was shortened by 2 bases and J by 1 base, with 17 bases between the two germline ends.

This chain links TRBV6-2 or TRBV6-3 with TRBJ2-4, with 14 bases matching TRBD2. The V gene's germline CDR1 is MNHEY and CDR2 SVGEGT. With 0 bases clipped from V and 0 bases from J, the junction kept 10 bases outside the gene matches. There are 21 residues in the CDR3. CDR3: CASSYSMTSGGATVAKNIQYF. The CDR3, as DNA: TGTGCCAGCAGTTACTCCATGACTAGCGGGGGGGCGACGGTAGCCAAAAACATTCAGTACTTC.

This chain links TRBV27 with TRBJ1-4; D may be TRBD1 (5 bases). V lost 6 bases to trimming and J lost 3 bases, with 17 bases between them. Germline V gene sequence: CDR1 MNHEY, CDR2 SMNVEV (reference sequence). There are 16 residues in the CDR3. CDR3 nucleotide sequence: TGTGCCAGCAGACCATTCCGAGGGGTGGCTAATGAAAAACTGTTTTTT. The encoded protein is CASRPFRGVANEKLFF.

Comments on this clone: The junction departs from the called germline gene at one end, perhaps through a read error. This chain uses TRBV11-2 with TRBJ2-6; 8 bases are shared with TRBD1. Germline values: CDR1 SGHAT, CDR2 FQNNGV. The CDR3 runs 17 residues. This CDR3 reads CASSDGTGLSRANVLTF. DNA for the CDR3: TGTGCCAGCAGCGATGGGACAGGACTCTCTCGGGCCAACGTCCTGACTTTC.

This chain links TRBV30 with TRBJ2-2, with D hard to call. Between the trimmed V and J ends, which lost 4 bases and 2 bases, there was a span of 2 bases. The germline V gene encodes CDR1 GTSNPN and CDR2 SVGIG (reference sequence). This CDR3 region has 11 residues. This CDR3 reads CAWTNTGELFF. For the CDR3, the DNA is TGTGCCTGGACCAACACCGGGGAGCTGTTTTTT. Supplemented by reference TRBV30 and TRBJ2-2, the full variable domain reads SQTIHQWPATLVQPVGSPLSLECTVEGTSNPNLYWYRQAAGRGLQLLFYSVGIGQISSEVPQNLSASRPQDRQFILSSKKLLLSDSGFYLCAWTNTGELFFGEGSRLTVL.

The genes are TRBV5-1 and TRBJ1-1; D may be TRBD1 (5 bases). CDR1 is SGHRS and CDR2 is YFSETQ in the germline V gene. The V gene lost 4 bases and the J gene lost 0 bases, with 19 bases spanning the gap. The CDR3 loop spans 17 amino acids. CDR3 amino acids: CASSDGGGPKMNTEAFF. CDR3 nucleotide sequence: TGCGCCAGCAGCGATGGGGGGGGACCCAAGATGAACACTGAAGCTTTCTTT. Based on the CDR3 plus reference TRBV5-1 and TRBJ1-1, the full variable domain is KAGVTQTPRYLIKTRGQQVTLSCSPISGHRSVSWYQQTPGQGLQFLFEYFSETQRNKGNFPGRFSGRQFSNSRSEMNVSTLELGDSALYLCASSDGGGPKMNTEAFFGQGTRLTVV.

In DNA, the CDR3 is TGTGCCAGTAGTGCTGGACAGGGTCCGGGGGCTGAGCAGTTCTTC. Translated, it gives CASSAGQGPGAEQFF. The chain combines TRBV19 with TRBJ2-1, with 8 bases aligning to TRBD1. This CDR3 comprises 15 residues. V was pared by 5 bases and J by 9 bases, with 12 bases of the junction left unmatched. Germline assignment: CDR1 LNHDA and CDR2 SQIVND (reference sequence).

This rearrangement joins TRBV5-1 to TRBJ2-7; 9 bases are a match to TRBD1. Unmatched junction bases numbered 10, after V lost 0 bases and J lost 6 bases. Looked up from germline, CDR1 is SGHRS and CDR2 is YFSETQ. This CDR3 has 16 amino acids. CDR3 nucleotide sequence: TGCGCCAGCAGCTTGGGATGGGGGACAGGGATCTCCGAGCAGTACTTC. It encodes CASSLGWGTGISEQYF.

In this sample, this clone is medium-sized. The chain couples TRBV7-8 to TRBJ2-6; TRBD1 might be the D (6 bases). This CDR3 has 17 residues. Trimming shortened V by 4 bases and J by 0 bases, and 13 bases separated the two germline ends. Per the germline V gene, CDR1 is SGHVS and CDR2 is FQNEAQ. The CDR3 DNA reads TGTGCCAGCAGCTACAGGGTCATTGTCTCTGGGGCCAACGTCCTGACTTTC. Protein product: CASSYRVIVSGANVLTF.

This clone came up once. The rearrangement links TRBV4-1 to TRBJ2-1, with 9 bases fitting TRBD1. Germline lookup yields CDR1 MGHRA and CDR2 YSYEKL. CDR3 length: 17 amino acids. J was trimmed by 3 bases and V by 2 bases; bases with no gene match: 8. CDR3 loop: CASSQPLGQGIYNEQFF. For the CDR3, the DNA is TGCGCCAGCAGCCAACCCCTGGGACAGGGCATCTACAATGAGCAGTTCTTC.

This clone has just one count. Sequence at one end of the junction differs from germline and may be a read error. This sequence joins TRBV7-3 and TRBJ1-5, with D unresolved. This CDR3 has 11 residues. Germline lookup yields CDR1 SGHTA and CDR2 FQGTGA. DNA for the CDR3: TGTGCCAGCTGGAGGAAATCAGCCCCAGCATTT. Protein product: CASWRKSAPAF.

This clone has just a few counts. V and J are TRBV11-2 and TRBJ2-7; D is possibly TRBD1 (5 bases). Trimming took 2 bases from V and 2 from J, leaving 10 bases between them. The CDR3 contains 14 residues. The germline gives CDR1 SGHAT, CDR2 FQNNGV. In DNA form, the CDR3 reads TGTGCCAGCAGCTTAAGGGGCACCACCTACGAGCAGTACTTC. Amino acid sequence: CASSLRGTTYEQYF.

By its share, this clone is large. The V and J genes are TRBV19 and TRBJ2-1; D perhaps matches TRBD1 (5 bases). CDR3 length equals 11 residues. Germline assignment: CDR1 LNHDA and CDR2 SQIVND (reference sequence). With 7 bases removed from V and 4 bases from J, the gap between germline ends came to 5 bases. DNA of the CDR3: TGTGCCAGTAAGGGGTACAATGAGCAGTTCTTC. This gives the protein CASKGYNEQFF.